The next 14 T cell receptor beta chains were all read from a single sample in a study of vaccination and CD4 T cells after COVID-19 (dated 2022 in TCRdb). These TCRs are of unknown antigen specificity. Libraries came from PCR. These reads were obtained on an Illumina iSeq 100. At the Johns Hopkins FTIC core, DNA from the cultured CD4+ T cells underwent TCR sequencing with the Oncomine TCR Beta short-read assay. The public reads were quality trimmed at Q25 with fastp and then assembled into clones with MiXCR by TCRdb, keeping productive beta chains. Entries are consolidated by CDR3 protein sequence, retaining the most common genes and DNA. The sample table records under 20,000 distinct CDR3 sequences; around 52% of these occur just once. Roughly 15% of the sample lies in the top ten. This specimen's treatment or condition label, interpreted: approximately nine-day PBMC culture with coronavirus spike peptide pools or control peptides (ViraFEST assay).

The sequencing here drew on CD4+ T cells from blood, cultured in vitro, taken before SARS-CoV-2 vaccination. All receptors come from a human donor who had recovered from COVID-19.

This clonotype was seen just once. J is TRBJ1-6 and V is TRBV11-3, with D unclear. Germline CDR1 and CDR2: SGHNT and YENEEA. V was pared by 1 base and J by 6 bases, with 7 bases between. The length of the CDR3 is 14 residues. The CDR3 DNA reads TGTGCCAGCAGCTTAGTGGACGGTAATTCACCCCTCCACTTT. Amino acid sequence: CASSLVDGNSPLHF.

This chain uses TRBV5-6 with TRBJ2-7, with D tentatively TRBD2 (7 bases). Looked up from germline, CDR1 is SGHDT and CDR2 is YYEEEE. The CDR3 is 12 amino acids. The ends were cut back, 2 bases at V and 7 bases at J, with 10 bases in the middle. In DNA form, the CDR3 reads TGTGCCAGCAGCTTAAGGGGGGGGGAGCAGTACTTC. It encodes CASSLRGGEQYF.

V is TRBV12-3 or TRBV12-4 and J is TRBJ2-3, with D unclear. There are 12 residues in the CDR3. Trimming shortened V by 7 bases and J by 0 bases, and 5 bases separated the two germline ends. The CDR3 DNA reads as TGTGCCAGCATGGGTAGCACAGATACGCAGTATTTT. This sequence encodes CASMGSTDTQYF.

This rearrangement joins TRBV28 to TRBJ1-2, with a weak D call TRBD1 (6 bases). Germline CDR1 is MDHEN and CDR2 is SYDVKM. The CDR3 has 15 residues. V lost 6 bases and J lost 5, with 19 bases in between. CDR3 DNA: TGTGCCAGCAGCCCTCCGGGGGCGCGTTGGTATGGCTACACCTTC. Its translation is CASSPPGARWYGYTF.

This clonotype was seen only a few times. The chain links TRBV7-3 to TRBJ1-2; 9 bases are shared with TRBD1. There are 13 residues in the CDR3. Germline V gives CDR1 SGHTA, CDR2 FQGTGA. The V and J ends lost 6 bases and 8 bases, in that order; junction bases with no gene match: 7. CDR3: CASSTGQGSGYTF. The CDR3 bases are TGTGCCAGCAGTACGGGACAGGGAAGCGGCTACACCTTC.

This clonotype was seen a few times. This chain's CDR3 is CASSYSEGGNSPLHF. The CDR3 DNA reads TGTGCCAGCAGTTACTCGGAGGGGGGTAATTCACCCCTCCACTTT. The genes are TRBV6-5 and TRBJ1-6; D possibly corresponds to TRBD1 (6 bases). The germline V and J ends were trimmed by 0 bases and 6 bases, with 9 bases remaining between them. The CDR3 is 15 amino acids. Germline CDR1 reads MNHEY; CDR2 reads SVGAGI.

This clonotype was seen a few times. This CDR3 is CASSTGQGGDSPLHF. CDR3 coding DNA: TGTGCCAGCAGCACAGGCCAGGGGGGGGACTCACCCCTCCACTTT. The chain is built from TRBV11-3 and TRBJ1-6; 7 nucleotides line up with TRBD1. CDR1 and CDR2 from the germline V gene are SGHNT and YENEEA. The CDR3 loop spans 15 amino acids. Losses at the gene ends were 5 bases for V and 10 bases for J; bases not matched to a gene: 11.

This clonotype occurred a few times. The chain couples TRBV6-4 to TRBJ1-5, with D possibly matching TRBD1 (5 bases). CDR1 MRHNA and CDR2 SNTAGT come from the germline V gene. V shed 3 bases and J shed 5 bases, with 8 bases lying between them. The CDR3 spans 13 residues. DNA for the CDR3: TGTGCCAGCAGTGAAGACAGTTATCAGCCCCAGCATTTT. This codes for CASSEDSYQPQHF.

This chain joins TRBV27 and TRBJ1-2; no reliable D call. The germline V and J ends were trimmed by 2 bases and 6 bases, with 10 bases remaining between them. CDR3 length: 13 amino acids. The germline V gene has CDR1 MNHEY and CDR2 SMNVEV (reference sequence). CDR3 region: CASSLRAGHGYTF. CDR3 nucleotide sequence: TGTGCCAGCAGTTTACGGGCCGGCCATGGCTACACCTTC.

The rearrangement uses TRBV27 and TRBJ1-1; D perhaps matches TRBD1 (5 bases). Germline V gene lookup returns CDR1 MNHEY and CDR2 SMNVEV (reference sequence). V lost 6 bases, J lost 4 bases, and 15 bases lay in between. CDR3 length: 14 amino acids. The DNA for the CDR3 is TGTGCCAGCAGCCGGGACCCGAGGGGCACTGAAGCTTTCTTT. Protein sequence: CASSRDPRGTEAFF.

This chain links TRBV6-2 or TRBV6-3 with TRBJ1-6, with 7 bases aligning to TRBD1. CDR3 length: 17 amino acids. The germline V gene encodes CDR1 MNHEY and CDR2 SVGEGT. With V trimmed by 6 bases and J by 6 bases, 14 bases remained unmatched. Written as DNA, the CDR3 is TGTGCCAGCAGCACCGCAGGGGGAGCCCAGGGTAATTCACCCCTCCACTTT. Encoded protein: CASSTAGGAQGNSPLHF.

The V and J genes are TRBV7-8 and TRBJ2-2, with D hard to call. CDR1 and CDR2 from the germline V gene are SGHVS and FQNEAQ. The CDR3 is 14 amino acids. V was shortened by 1 base and J by 3 bases, with 6 bases between the two germline ends. CDR3 residues: CASSLGQHTGELFF. The CDR3 bases are TGTGCCAGCAGCTTAGGGCAGCACACCGGGGAGCTGTTTTTT.

V usage is TRBV20-1 and J usage is TRBJ2-5, with 12 positions matching TRBD2. The CDR3 loop spans 14 amino acids. Losses at the gene ends were 2 bases for V and 3 bases for J; bases not matched to a gene: 1. Germline CDR1 reads DFQATT; CDR2 reads SNEGSKA (reference sequence). Here the CDR3 reads CSARLAGGKETQYF. For the CDR3, the DNA is TGCAGTGCTAGACTAGCGGGAGGGAAAGAGACCCAGTACTTC.

The chain recombines TRBV19 with TRBJ1-1; TRBD1 matches 12 bases. CDR1 and CDR2 from the germline V gene are LNHDA and SQIVND (reference sequence). Trimming took 7 bases from V and 4 from J; bases not matched to a gene: 10. The CDR3 totals 16 residues. This CDR3 is CASNSGTGGRGTEAFF. The DNA for the CDR3 is TGTGCCAGTAACTCCGGGACAGGGGGCCGAGGCACTGAAGCTTTCTTT.